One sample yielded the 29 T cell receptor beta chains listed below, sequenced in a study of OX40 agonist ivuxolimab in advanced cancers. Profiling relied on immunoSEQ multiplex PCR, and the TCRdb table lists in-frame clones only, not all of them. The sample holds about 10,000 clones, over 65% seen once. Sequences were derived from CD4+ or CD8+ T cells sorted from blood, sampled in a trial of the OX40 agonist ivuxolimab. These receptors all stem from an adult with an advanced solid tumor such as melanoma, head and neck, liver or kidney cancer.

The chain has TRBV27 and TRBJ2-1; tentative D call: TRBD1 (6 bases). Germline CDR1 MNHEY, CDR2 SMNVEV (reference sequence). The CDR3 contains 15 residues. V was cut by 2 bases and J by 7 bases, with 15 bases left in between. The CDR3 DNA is TGTGCCAGCAGTTTACAGGGGCCCGCCGGGAATGAGCAGTTCTTC. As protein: CASSLQGPAGNEQFF.

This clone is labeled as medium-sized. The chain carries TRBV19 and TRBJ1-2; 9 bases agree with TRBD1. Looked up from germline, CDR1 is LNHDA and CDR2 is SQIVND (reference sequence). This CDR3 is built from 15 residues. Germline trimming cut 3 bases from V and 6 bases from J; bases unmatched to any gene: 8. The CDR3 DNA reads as TGTGCCAGTAGTATCGGGACAGGGCTTGGTGATGGCTACACCTTC. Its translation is CASSIGTGLGDGYTF.

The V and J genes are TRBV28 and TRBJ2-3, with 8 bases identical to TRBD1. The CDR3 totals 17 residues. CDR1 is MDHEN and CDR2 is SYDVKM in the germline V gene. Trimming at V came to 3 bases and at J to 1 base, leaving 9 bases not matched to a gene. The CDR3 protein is CASSLAPPGQGTDTQYF. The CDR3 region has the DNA TGTGCCAGCAGTTTGGCACCCCCGGGACAGGGCACAGATACGCAGTATTTT.

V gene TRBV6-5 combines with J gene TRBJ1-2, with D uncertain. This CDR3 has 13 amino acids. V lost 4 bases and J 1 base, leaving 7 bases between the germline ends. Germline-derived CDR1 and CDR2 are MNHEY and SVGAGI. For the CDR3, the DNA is TGTGCCAGCAGTTCGGGCGTTAACTATGGCTACACCTTC. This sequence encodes CASSSGVNYGYTF.

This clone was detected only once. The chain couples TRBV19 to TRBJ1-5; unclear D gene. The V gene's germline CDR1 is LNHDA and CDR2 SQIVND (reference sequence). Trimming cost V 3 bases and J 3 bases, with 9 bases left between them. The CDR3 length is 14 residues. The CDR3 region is CASSIGPFNQPQHF. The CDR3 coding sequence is TGTGCCAGTAGTATCGGGCCGTTCAATCAGCCCCAGCATTTT.

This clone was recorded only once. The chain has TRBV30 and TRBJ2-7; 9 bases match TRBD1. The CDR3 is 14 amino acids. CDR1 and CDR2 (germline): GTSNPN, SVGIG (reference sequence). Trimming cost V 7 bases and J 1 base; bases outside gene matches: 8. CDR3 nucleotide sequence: TGTGCCTTATCAAGGGACAGGGTGTCCTACGAGCAGTACTTC. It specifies CALSRDRVSYEQYF.

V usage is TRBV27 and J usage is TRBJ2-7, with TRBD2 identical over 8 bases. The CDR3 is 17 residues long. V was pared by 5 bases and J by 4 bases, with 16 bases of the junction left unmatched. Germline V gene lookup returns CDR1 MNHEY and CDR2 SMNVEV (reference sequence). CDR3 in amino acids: CASSPPSGGPLIYEQYF. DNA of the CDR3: TGTGCCAGCAGTCCCCCCAGCGGGGGCCCCCTTATATACGAGCAGTACTTC.

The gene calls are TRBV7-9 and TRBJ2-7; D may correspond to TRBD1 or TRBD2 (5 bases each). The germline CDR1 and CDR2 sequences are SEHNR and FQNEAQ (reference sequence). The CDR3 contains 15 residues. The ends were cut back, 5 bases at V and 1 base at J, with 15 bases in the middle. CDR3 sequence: CASSPRDRGSYEQYF. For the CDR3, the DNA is TGTGCCAGCAGCCCCCGGGATAGGGGTTCCTACGAGCAGTACTTC.

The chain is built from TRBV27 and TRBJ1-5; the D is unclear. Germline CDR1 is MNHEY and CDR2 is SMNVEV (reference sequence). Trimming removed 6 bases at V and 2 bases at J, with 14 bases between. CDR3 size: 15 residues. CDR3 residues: CASSPLGFGNQPQHF. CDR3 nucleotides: TGTGCCAGCAGCCCCTTGGGGTTCGGCAATCAGCCCCAGCATTTT.

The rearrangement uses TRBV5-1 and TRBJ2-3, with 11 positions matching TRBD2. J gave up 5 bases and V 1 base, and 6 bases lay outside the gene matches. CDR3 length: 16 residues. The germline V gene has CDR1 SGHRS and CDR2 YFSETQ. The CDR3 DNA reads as TGCGCCAGCAGCTTGTCACTAGCGGGAGAAAGAGATACGCAGTATTTT. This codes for CASSLSLAGERDTQYF.

CDR3 sequence (DNA): TGTGCCAGCAGCCGCGCTAGCGGGAGACTAGACGAGCAGTACTTC. Translating it yields CASSRASGRLDEQYF. This chain joins TRBV5-5 and TRBJ2-7, with 10 bases aligning to TRBD2. Per the germline V gene, CDR1 is SGHKS and CDR2 is YYEKEE (reference sequence). Losses at the gene ends were 4 bases for V and 5 bases for J; bases not matched to a gene: 9. The CDR3 consists of 15 residues. Drawing the rest from reference TRBV5-5 and TRBJ2-7, the complete variable domain is DAGVTQSPTHLIKTRGQQVTLRCSPISGHKSVSWYQQVLGQGPQFIFQYYEKEERGRGNFPDRFSARQFPNYSSELNVNALLLGDSALYLCASSRASGRLDEQYFGPGTRLTVT.

This CDR3 is CASSVGSFPGDTQYF. The DNA of the CDR3 is TGTGCCAGCAGCGTAGGCAGTTTCCCAGGAGATACGCAGTATTTT. The chain employs TRBV9 and TRBJ2-3; D not certain. The germline gives CDR1 SGDLS, CDR2 YYNGEE. The CDR3 has 15 residues. The V and J ends lost 0 bases and 5 bases respectively, with 13 bases between them.

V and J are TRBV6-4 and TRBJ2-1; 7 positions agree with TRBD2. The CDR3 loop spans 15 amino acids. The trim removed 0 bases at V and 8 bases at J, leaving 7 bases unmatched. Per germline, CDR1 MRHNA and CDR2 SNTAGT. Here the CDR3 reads CASSDSAGDWDEQFF. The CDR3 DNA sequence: TGTGCCAGCAGTGACTCTGCGGGAGACTGGGATGAGCAGTTCTTC.

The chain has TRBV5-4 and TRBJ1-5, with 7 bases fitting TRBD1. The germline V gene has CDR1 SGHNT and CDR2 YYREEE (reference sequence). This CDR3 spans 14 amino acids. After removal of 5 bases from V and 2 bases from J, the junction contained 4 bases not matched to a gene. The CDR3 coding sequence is TGTGCCAGCAGTTCTCAGGGGGGCAATCAGCCCCAGCATTTT. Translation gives CASSSQGGNQPQHF.

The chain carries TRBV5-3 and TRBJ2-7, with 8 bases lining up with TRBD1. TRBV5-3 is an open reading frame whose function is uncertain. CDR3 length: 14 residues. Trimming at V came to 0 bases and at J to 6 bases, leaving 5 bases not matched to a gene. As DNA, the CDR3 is TGTGCCAGAAGCTTGGGGCAGGGGGCAAGCGAGCAGTACTTC. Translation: CARSLGQGASEQYF.

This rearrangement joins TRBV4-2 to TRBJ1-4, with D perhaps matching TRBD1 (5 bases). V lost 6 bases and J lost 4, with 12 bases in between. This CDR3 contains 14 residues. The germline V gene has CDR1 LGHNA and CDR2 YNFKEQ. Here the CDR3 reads CASSFDRLNEKLFF. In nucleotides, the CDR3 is TGTGCCAGCAGTTTTGACAGACTTAATGAAAAACTGTTTTTT.

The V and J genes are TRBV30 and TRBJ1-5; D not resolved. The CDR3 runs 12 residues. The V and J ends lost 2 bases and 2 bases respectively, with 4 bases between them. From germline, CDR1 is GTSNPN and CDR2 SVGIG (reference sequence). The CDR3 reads CAWSLGNQPQHF. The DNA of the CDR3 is TGTGCCTGGAGTCTCGGCAATCAGCCCCAGCATTTT.

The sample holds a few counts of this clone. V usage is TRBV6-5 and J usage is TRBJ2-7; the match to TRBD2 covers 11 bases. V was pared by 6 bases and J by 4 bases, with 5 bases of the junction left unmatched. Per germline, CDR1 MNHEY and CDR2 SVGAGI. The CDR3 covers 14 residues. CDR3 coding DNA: TGTGCCAGCAGCCCCGGGACTAGCGGATACGAGCAGTACTTC. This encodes CASSPGTSGYEQYF.

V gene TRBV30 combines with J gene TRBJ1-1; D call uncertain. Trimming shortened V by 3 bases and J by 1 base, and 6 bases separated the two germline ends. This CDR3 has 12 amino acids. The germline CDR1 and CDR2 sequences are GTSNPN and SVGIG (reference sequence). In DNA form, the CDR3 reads TGTGCCTGGAGGATGGGGAACACTGAAGCTTTCTTT. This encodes CAWRMGNTEAFF.

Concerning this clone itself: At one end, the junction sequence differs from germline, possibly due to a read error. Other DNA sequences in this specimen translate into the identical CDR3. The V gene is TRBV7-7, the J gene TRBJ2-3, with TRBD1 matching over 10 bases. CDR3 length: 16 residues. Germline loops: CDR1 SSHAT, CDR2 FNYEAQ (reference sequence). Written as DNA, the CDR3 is TGTGCTAGCAGCGCTGACAGGGGGCTCAGCACAGATACGCAGTATTTT. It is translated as CASSADRGLSTDTQYF.

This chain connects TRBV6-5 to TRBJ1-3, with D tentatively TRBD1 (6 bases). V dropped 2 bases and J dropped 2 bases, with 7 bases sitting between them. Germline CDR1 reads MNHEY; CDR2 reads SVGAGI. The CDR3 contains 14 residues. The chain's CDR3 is CASSYGGPGNTIYF. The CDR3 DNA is TGTGCCAGCAGTTACGGGGGGCCTGGAAACACCATATATTTT.

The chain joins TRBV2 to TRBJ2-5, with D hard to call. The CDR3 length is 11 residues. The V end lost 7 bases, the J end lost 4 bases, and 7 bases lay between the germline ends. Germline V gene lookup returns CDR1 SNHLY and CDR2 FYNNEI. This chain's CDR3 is CASTQGETQYF. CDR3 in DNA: TGTGCCAGCACCCAAGGAGAGACCCAGTACTTC.

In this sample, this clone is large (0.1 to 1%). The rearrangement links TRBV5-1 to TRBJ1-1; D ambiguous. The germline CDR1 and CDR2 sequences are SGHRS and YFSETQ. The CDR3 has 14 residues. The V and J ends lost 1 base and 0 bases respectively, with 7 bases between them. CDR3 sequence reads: CASSLHGMNTEAFF. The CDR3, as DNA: TGCGCCAGCAGCTTGCACGGAATGAACACTGAAGCTTTCTTT.

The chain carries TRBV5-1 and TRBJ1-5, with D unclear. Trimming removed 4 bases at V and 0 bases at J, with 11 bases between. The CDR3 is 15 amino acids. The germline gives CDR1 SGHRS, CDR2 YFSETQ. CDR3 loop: CASSIQIYSNQPQHF. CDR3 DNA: TGCGCCAGCAGCATACAGATCTATAGCAATCAGCCCCAGCATTTT. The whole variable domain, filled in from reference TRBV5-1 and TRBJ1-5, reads KAGVTQTPRYLIKTRGQQVTLSCSPISGHRSVSWYQQTPGQGLQFLFEYFSETQRNKGNFPGRFSGRQFSNSRSEMNVSTLELGDSALYLCASSIQIYSNQPQHFGDGTRLSIL.

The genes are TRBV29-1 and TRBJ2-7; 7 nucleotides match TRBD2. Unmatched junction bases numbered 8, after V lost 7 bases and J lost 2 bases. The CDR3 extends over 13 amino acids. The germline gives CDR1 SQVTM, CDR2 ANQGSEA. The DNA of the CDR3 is TGCAGCGGGGGGGGAGCGGAACCCTACGAGCAGTACTTC. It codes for CSGGGAEPYEQYF.

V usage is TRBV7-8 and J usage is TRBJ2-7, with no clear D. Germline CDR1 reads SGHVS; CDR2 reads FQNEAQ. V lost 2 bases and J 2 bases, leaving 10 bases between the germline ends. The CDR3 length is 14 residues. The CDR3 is CASSLSDSTYEQYF. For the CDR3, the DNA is TGTGCCAGCAGCTTATCTGATTCCACCTACGAGCAGTACTTC. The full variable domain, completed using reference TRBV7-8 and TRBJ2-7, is GAGVSQSPRYKVAKRGQDVALRCDPISGHVSLFWYQQALGQGPEFLTYFQNEAQLDKSGLPSDRFFAERPEGSVSTLKIQRTQQEDSAVYLCASSLSDSTYEQYFGPGTRLTVT.

The CDR3 sequence is CASSFSRDRPYEQYF. CDR3 DNA sequence: TGTGCCAGCAGCTTTAGCCGGGACCGACCCTACGAGCAGTACTTC. V is TRBV13 and J is TRBJ2-7; D assignment may be TRBD1 or TRBD2 (5 bases each). Trimming took off 3 bases at V and 2 bases at J, with 14 bases between the two ends. CDR3 length: 15 amino acids. The V gene's germline CDR1 is PRHDT and CDR2 FYEKMQ (reference sequence).

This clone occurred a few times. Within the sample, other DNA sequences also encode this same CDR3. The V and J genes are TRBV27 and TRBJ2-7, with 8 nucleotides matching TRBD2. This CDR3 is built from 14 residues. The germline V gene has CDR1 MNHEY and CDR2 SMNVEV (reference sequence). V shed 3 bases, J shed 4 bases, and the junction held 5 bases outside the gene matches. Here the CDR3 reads CASSFAGGPYEQYF. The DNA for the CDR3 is TGTGCCAGCAGTTTCGCGGGGGGTCCTTACGAGCAGTACTTC.

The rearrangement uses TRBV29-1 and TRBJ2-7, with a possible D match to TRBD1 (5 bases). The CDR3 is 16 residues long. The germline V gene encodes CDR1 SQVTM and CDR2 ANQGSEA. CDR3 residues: CSLNPPPGIALYEQYF. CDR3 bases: TGCAGTCTTAACCCCCCGCCAGGGATAGCACTCTACGAGCAGTACTTC.